This paragraph reports one TCR beta chain. The data were taken from a study of cytomegalovirus exposure and HLA in healthy donors. Per germline, CDR1 SGHTA and CDR2 FQGNSA. Trimming removed 7 bases at V and 5 bases at J, with 20 bases between. This CDR3 has 15 residues. Primers: 60 Vbeta forward and 13 Jbeta reverse. Method: immunoSEQ multiplex PCR; TCRdb's copy keeps in-frame clones and lacks some. Among some 90,000 clones listed, about four fifths were seen once. The clonotype comes from a human donor in good health. The specimen was PBMCs. The chain uses TRBV7-2 and TRBJ2-5; possibly TRBD2 for D (7 bases). In DNA, the CDR3 is TGTGCCAGCACGGCCGCTGGGGGGGCAGGGGAGACCCAGTACTTC. This gives the protein CASTAAGGAGETQYF.